Listed below are T cell receptor beta chains from one sample, sequenced in a study of OX40 agonist ivuxolimab in advanced cancers. TCRdb keeps only in-frame clones here, not all; method: immunoSEQ multiplex PCR. The sample has approximately 54,000 clones, 91% seen once. The sample consisted of CD4+ or CD8+ T cells sorted from blood, taken in a trial of the OX40 agonist ivuxolimab. Source of these receptors: an adult with an advanced solid tumor such as melanoma, head and neck, liver or kidney cancer. Both conserved end residues are part of each CDR3. A D gene is named only where the DNA matches it firmly. The size entry is marked missing in some rows and otherwise reads once, few, many or a size class.

size	D	J	V	CDR3	DNA
NA	NA	TRBJ1-1	TRBV29-1	CSVGVNTEAFF	TGCAGCGTTGGTGTGAACACTGAAGCTTTCTTT
NA	NA	TRBJ2-7	TRBV30	CAWSVRFNEQYF	TGTGCCTGGAGTGTCAGATTTAACGAGCAGTACTTC
NA	TRBD1	TRBJ2-7	TRBV9	CASSSTGDRGNEQYF	TGTGCCAGCAGCAGTACCGGGGACAGGGGGAACGAGCAGTACTTC
NA	TRBD2	TRBJ2-3	TRBV28	CASSPGGGPSDTQYF	TGTGCCAGCAGTCCCGGGGGGGGCCCCTCAGATACGCAGTATTTT
NA	NA	TRBJ1-5	TRBV6-5	CASSYSLDQPQHF	TGTGCCAGCAGTTACTCGCTAGATCAGCCCCAGCATTTT
NA	NA	TRBJ2-1	TRBV5-6	CASSLAGSYNEQFF	TGTGCCAGCAGCTTGGCGGGCTCCTACAATGAGCAGTTCTTC
NA	NA	TRBJ1-1	TRBV11-2	CASSLPGFEAFF	TGTGCCAGCAGCTTACCGGGCTTTGAAGCTTTCTTT
NA	NA	TRBJ2-7	TRBV6-1	CASSEEPVPYEQYF	TGTGCCAGCAGTGAAGAACCCGTACCATACGAGCAGTACTTC
NA	NA	TRBJ1-5	TRBV19	CASSIRGGGSNQPQHF	TGTGCCAGTAGTATCCGGGGTGGGGGAAGCAATCAGCCCCAGCATTTT
NA	NA	TRBJ2-3	TRBV6-5	CASSSQLFHGTQYF	TGTGCCAGCAGCTCGCAACTATTTCATGGGACGCAGTATTTT
NA	NA	TRBJ1-1	TRBV11-3	CASSLGSNTEAFF	TGTGCCAGCAGCTTGGGGTCGAACACTGAAGCTTTCTTT
NA	NA	TRBJ2-5	TRBV11-2	CASSLISVRETQYF	TGTGCCAGCAGCTTAATCTCAGTCAGGGAGACCCAGTACTTC
NA	NA	TRBJ1-2	TRBV5-1	CASSLGQANYGYTF	TGCGCCAGCAGCTTGGGACAGGCGAACTATGGCTACACCTTC
NA	NA	TRBJ1-5	TRBV28	CASSSRLGNQPQHF	TGTGCCAGCAGTTCCCGGTTGGGCAATCAGCCCCAGCATTTT
NA	NA	TRBJ2-1	TRBV7-2	CASSITSKGGEFF	TGTGCCAGCAGCATAACATCGAAAGGAGGAGAGTTCTTC
NA	NA	TRBJ1-3	TRBV5-6	CASSLVRAGNTIYF	TGTGCCAGCAGCTTGGTTAGGGCTGGAAACACCATATATTTT
NA	TRBD1	TRBJ2-1	TRBV5-1	CASTARGQGVINEQFF	TGCGCCAGCACAGCGAGGGGACAGGGAGTTATCAATGAGCAGTTCTTC
NA	TRBD2	TRBJ2-1	TRBV19	CASSLTSGRAGEQFF	TGTGCCAGTAGCCTGACTAGCGGGAGGGCCGGGGAGCAGTTCTTC
NA	TRBD1	TRBJ1-3	TRBV4-1	CASSQDTPWTGGEGNTIYF	TGCGCCAGCAGCCAAGATACCCCGTGGACAGGGGGCGAGGGAAACACCATATATTTT
once	NA	TRBJ1-1	TRBV4-1	CASSQVGRMADVNTEAFF	TGCGCCAGCAGCCAAGTTGGTCGAATGGCAGACGTGAACACTGAAGCTTTCTTT
NA	NA	TRBJ2-3	TRBV7-9	CATYTRTVWDTDTQYF	TGTGCCACCTACACGCGGACAGTGTGGGACACAGATACGCAGTATTTT
NA	NA	TRBJ1-1	TRBV27	CASSLVTVPMNTEAFF	TGTGCCAGCAGTTTGGTCACAGTCCCTATGAACACTGAAGCTTTCTTT